Listed below are T cell receptor beta chains from one sample, sequenced in a study of cytomegalovirus exposure and HLA in healthy donors. Libraries were prepared by immunoSEQ multiplex PCR; TCRdb keeps only in-frame clonotypes and omits some of them. Of around 150,000 clones in the sample, around 96% were seen once. Sequenced material: PBMCs. These receptor sequences come from a woman aged 18-29 years in good health and CMV-seronegative. CDR3s include the opening cysteine and the closing phenylalanine or tryptophan. A D gene is named only where the DNA matches it firmly. Expanded clones get a size class; other rows say once, few or many, or leave the size out.

CDR3 protein | CDR3 DNA | V gene | clone size | J gene | D gene
CASSPSLENYGYTF | TGTGCCAGCTCACCGTCCCTGGAGAACTATGGCTACACCTTC | TRBV18 | NA | TRBJ1-2 | NA
CASTSGGGSSYEQYF | TGTGCCAGCACCTCGGGGGGAGGGAGCTCCTACGAGCAGTACTTC | TRBV7-8 | NA | TRBJ2-7 | TRBD2
CASSLIGGAYSGANVLTF | TGTGCCAGCAGCTTAATAGGGGGGGCCTACTCTGGGGCCAACGTCCTGACTTTC | TRBV7-3 | NA | TRBJ2-6 | NA
CASSLVGMAFGGNYGYTF | TGTGCCAGCAGCTTAGTCGGAATGGCATTCGGGGGGAACTATGGCTACACCTTC | TRBV7-2 | NA | TRBJ1-2 | NA
CASRARVKPPYEQYF | TGTGCCAGCAGAGCTCGGGTGAAGCCCCCCTACGAGCAGTACTTC | TRBV6-1 | NA | TRBJ2-7 | NA
CASSESWTASGTGELFF | TGTGCCAGCAGTGAGAGCTGGACAGCATCAGGCACCGGGGAGCTGTTTTTT | TRBV6-1 | NA | TRBJ2-2 | NA
CASSVPPGEQYF | TGTGCCAGCAGCGTACCTCCCGGCGAGCAGTACTTC | TRBV4-2 | NA | TRBJ2-7 | NA
CASSLSLTDTQYF | TGTGCCAGCAGCTTAAGCCTAACAGATACGCAGTATTTT | TRBV7-3 | NA | TRBJ2-3 | NA
CASSEGTSGGYTDTQYF | TGTGCCAGCAGCGAAGGGACTAGCGGGGGGTACACAGATACGCAGTATTTT | TRBV9 | NA | TRBJ2-3 | TRBD2
CASSLWTDYEQYF | TGCGCCAGCAGCCTCTGGACAGATTACGAGCAGTACTTC | TRBV5-1 | NA | TRBJ2-7 | NA
CSVDLVSGATEAFF | TGCAGCGTTGATCTGGTGTCAGGGGCCACTGAAGCTTTCTTT | TRBV29-1 | once | TRBJ1-1 | NA
CASSRGRSNQPQHF | TGTGCCAGCAGCAGGGGCAGGAGCAATCAGCCCCAGCATTTT | TRBV9 | NA | TRBJ1-5 | NA
CASSQIAGGGSPLHF | TGCGCCAGCAGCCAAATTGCGGGCGGGGGTTCACCCCTCCACTTT | TRBV4-1 | NA | TRBJ1-6 | NA
CASSPRGQDNNYGYTF | TGTGCCAGCTCACCGAGGGGACAGGACAATAACTATGGCTACACCTTC | TRBV18 | NA | TRBJ1-2 | TRBD1
CASSFRQGRGNEQFF | TGTGCCAGCAGCTTCCGACAGGGGAGAGGGAATGAGCAGTTCTTC | TRBV11-2 | NA | TRBJ2-1 | TRBD1
CASSFSGGGSPLHF | TGTGCCAGCAGTTTTTCGGGGGGAGGATCACCCCTCCACTTT | TRBV27 | NA | TRBJ1-6 | NA
CASSGDRGLNSPLHF | TGTGCCAGCAGTGGGGACAGGGGGCTTAATTCACCCCTCCACTTT | TRBV6-1 | NA | TRBJ1-6 | TRBD1
CASSPDTSYEQYF | TGTGCCAGCTCACCGGACACTTCCTACGAGCAGTACTTC | TRBV18 | NA | TRBJ2-7 | NA